The following is a T cell receptor beta chain sequence with its context. Its antigen remains unknown. Germline-derived CDR1 and CDR2 are MDHEN and SYDVKM. CDR3 size: 17 residues. Trimming cost V 2 bases and J 1 base; bases outside gene matches: 6. The data derive from a study of cytomegalovirus exposure and HLA in healthy donors. Study-wide points: Three chains tied to CMV proved CMV antigen-specific in vitro. Sequencing depth roughly uniform across donors was assumed in presence/absence analyses. The classifier, whose performance was assessed in both the original and validation cohorts, reportedly diagnosed cytomegalovirus status with high specificity and sensitivity.

Use of 60 Vbeta and 13 Jbeta primers characterized the PCR. Data came from immunoSEQ multiplex PCR; TCRdb stores just in-frame clones and leaves some out. Of 100,000 or so clones in the sample, 83% were seen once. This sequence joins TRBV28 and TRBJ2-1; TRBD1 aligns across 9 bases. The clonotype was recovered from a man between 18 and 29 years old in good health and CMV-seronegative. Sequences were obtained from PBMCs. CDR3 loop: CASSLEGDRASYNEQFF. CDR3 in DNA: TGTGCCAGCAGTTTAGAAGGGGACAGGGCATCCTACAATGAGCAGTTCTTC.